This entry lists 3 T cell receptor beta chains sequenced from one sample in a study of T cell clones after liver transplantation. Only in-frame clones appear in the TCRdb table, and some are missing; sequencing was by immunoSEQ multiplex PCR. The sample lists about 70,000 clones, about four fifths occurring once. The sequences come from CD4+ T cells from blood, collected 12 months after liver transplant. The receptors stem from a human patient who received a liver transplant. Some T cells may be transferred from the graft donor.

This chain joins TRBV5-1 and TRBJ2-7; the D gene is possibly TRBD1 (5 bases). The V gene lost 4 bases and the J gene lost 0 bases, with 11 bases spanning the gap. Germline CDR1 reads SGHRS; CDR2 reads YFSETQ. CDR3 length equals 14 residues. This chain's CDR3 is CASSLQANSYEQYF. CDR3 sequence (DNA): TGCGCCAGCAGCCTACAGGCTAACTCCTACGAGCAGTACTTC. The whole variable domain, filled in from reference TRBV5-1 and TRBJ2-7, reads KAGVTQTPRYLIKTRGQQVTLSCSPISGHRSVSWYQQTPGQGLQFLFEYFSETQRNKGNFPGRFSGRQFSNSRSEMNVSTLELGDSALYLCASSLQANSYEQYFGPGTRLTVT.

The chain carries TRBV7-2 and TRBJ2-3, with 8 bases aligning to TRBD2. The CDR3 loop spans 18 amino acids. Germline-derived CDR1 and CDR2 are SGHTA and FQGNSA. V shed 2 bases and J 0 bases; nucleotides not matched to a gene: 10. CDR3 loop: CASSLTAGGYPSTDTQYF. Written as DNA, the CDR3 is TGTGCCAGCAGCTTAACGGCGGGAGGATATCCTAGCACAGATACGCAGTATTTT.

This chain uses TRBV18 with TRBJ2-2; 7 bases line up with TRBD2. Germline CDR1 is KGHSH and CDR2 is LQKENI. The CDR3 runs to 14 residues. V gave up 3 bases and J gave up 6 bases; unmatched junction bases: 4. CDR3 in amino acids: CASSPGGTAGELFF. CDR3 sequence (DNA): TGTGCCAGCTCACCGGGAGGGACTGCCGGGGAGCTGTTTTTT.